The present entry profiles one TCR beta chain with its context. Its antigen is still unknown. This sample stems from a study of T cell repertoires in cytomegalovirus infection. The wider study: Researchers turned to recently identified HLA-C-restricted CMV epitopes as well as well-studied HLA-B-restricted ones. A matching HLA type, together with CMV infection, was signaled by public TCR beta signatures. General study results and limits: HLA-C-restricted CMV clonotypes gave the most frequent clonotype in two of eight donors. Summed frequency of public TCR beta families distinguished CMV carriers with the relevant HLA.

This CDR3 contains 13 residues. V lost 7 bases and J 5 bases, leaving 14 bases between the germline ends. Using its own MiXCR run on the reads, TCRdb lists one record per CDR3 protein. The table lists around 900,000 distinct CDR3 sequences, approximately 31% of them singletons, with about an eighth in the top ten. This TCR derives from a human donor in good health (CMV status not recorded). Some clones in this sample may be carry-over from other donors' samples. The sequencing used cultured CD8+ T cells from PBMCs, collected from culture after CMV antigen stimulation. This rearrangement joins TRBV12-3 or TRBV12-4 to TRBJ1-2; TRBD1 might be the D (5 bases). CDR3 nucleotides: TGTGCCAGCACTCGCGGGGGGTGGTATGGCTACACCTTC. It yields the protein CASTRGGWYGYTF.